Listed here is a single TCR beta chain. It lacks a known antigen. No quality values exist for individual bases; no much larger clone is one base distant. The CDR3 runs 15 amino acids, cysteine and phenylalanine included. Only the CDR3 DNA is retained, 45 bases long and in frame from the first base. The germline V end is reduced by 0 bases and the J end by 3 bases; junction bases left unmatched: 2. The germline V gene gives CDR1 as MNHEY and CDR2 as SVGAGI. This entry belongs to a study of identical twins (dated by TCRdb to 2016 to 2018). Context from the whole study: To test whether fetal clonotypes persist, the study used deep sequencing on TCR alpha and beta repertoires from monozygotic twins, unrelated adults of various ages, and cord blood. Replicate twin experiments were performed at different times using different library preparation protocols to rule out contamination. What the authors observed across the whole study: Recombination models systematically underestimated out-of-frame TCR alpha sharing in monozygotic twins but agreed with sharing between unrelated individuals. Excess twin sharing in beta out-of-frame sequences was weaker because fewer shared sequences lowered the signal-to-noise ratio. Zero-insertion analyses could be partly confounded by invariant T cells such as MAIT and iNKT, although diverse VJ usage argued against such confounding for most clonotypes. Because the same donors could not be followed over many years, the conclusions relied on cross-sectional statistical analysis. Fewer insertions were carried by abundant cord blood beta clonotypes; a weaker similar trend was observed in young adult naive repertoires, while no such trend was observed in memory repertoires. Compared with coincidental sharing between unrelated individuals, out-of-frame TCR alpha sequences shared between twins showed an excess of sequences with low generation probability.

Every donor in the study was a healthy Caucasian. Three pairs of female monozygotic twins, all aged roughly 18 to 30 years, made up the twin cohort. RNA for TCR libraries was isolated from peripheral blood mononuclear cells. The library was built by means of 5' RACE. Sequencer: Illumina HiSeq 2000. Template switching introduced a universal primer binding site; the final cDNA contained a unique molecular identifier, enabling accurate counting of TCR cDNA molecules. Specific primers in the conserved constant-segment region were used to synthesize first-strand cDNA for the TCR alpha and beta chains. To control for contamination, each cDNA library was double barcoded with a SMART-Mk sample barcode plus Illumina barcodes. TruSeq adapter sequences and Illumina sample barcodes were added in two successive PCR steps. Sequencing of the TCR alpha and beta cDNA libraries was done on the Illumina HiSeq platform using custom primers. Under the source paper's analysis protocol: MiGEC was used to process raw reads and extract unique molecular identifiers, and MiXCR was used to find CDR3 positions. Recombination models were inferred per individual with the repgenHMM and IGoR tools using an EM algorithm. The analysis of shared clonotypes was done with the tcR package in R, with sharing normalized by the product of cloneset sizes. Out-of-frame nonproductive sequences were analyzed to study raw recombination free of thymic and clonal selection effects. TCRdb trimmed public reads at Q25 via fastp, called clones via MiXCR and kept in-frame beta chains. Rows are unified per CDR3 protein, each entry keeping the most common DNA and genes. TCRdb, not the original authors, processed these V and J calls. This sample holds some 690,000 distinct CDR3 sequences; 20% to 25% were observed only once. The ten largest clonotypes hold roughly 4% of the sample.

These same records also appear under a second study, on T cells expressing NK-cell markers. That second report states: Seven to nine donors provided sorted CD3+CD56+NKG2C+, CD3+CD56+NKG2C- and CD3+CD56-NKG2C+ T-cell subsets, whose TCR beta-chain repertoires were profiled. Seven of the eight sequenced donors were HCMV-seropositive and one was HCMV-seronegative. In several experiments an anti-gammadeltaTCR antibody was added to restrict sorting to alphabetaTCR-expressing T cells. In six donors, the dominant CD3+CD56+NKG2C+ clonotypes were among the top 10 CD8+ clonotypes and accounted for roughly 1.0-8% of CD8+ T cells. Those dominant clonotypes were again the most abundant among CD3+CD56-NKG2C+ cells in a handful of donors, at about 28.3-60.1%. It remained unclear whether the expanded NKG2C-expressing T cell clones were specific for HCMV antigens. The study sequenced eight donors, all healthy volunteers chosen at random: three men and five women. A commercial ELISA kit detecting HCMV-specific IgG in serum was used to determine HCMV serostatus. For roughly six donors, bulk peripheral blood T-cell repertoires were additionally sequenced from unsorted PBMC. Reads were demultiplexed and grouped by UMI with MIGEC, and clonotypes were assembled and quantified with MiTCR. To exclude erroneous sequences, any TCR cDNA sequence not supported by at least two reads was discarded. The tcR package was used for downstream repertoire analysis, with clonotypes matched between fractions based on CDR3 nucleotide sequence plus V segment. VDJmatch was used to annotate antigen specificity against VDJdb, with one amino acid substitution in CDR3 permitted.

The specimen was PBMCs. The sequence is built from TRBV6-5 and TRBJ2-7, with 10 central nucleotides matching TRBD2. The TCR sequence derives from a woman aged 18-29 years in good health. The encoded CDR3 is CASSYSIAGGYEQYF. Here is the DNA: TGTGCCAGCAGTTACTCGATAGCGGGGGGCTACGAGCAGTACTTC.